This T cell receptor beta chain was found in a study of metastatic and nonmetastatic thyroid tumors. At the level of the study: From malignant and benign thyroid patients, repertoires in blood and in tumor or nodule tissue were compared. The study's findings and limits: Compared with benign nodules, malignant thyroid tumors were reported to have significantly higher TCR beta diversity in both blood and tumor.

In the original workflow: Researchers built a distant-metastasis classifier for papillary thyroid cancer that drew on CDR3 differences across clinicopathological groups. TCRdb reassembled clones from the PCR reads with MiXCR. The V and J calls and clone size are TCRdb's, not the authors'. The sample gives 11,000 or so clones, about 27% of which show up once; roughly 23% is in the top ten. Thyroid surgery was performed in patients who had received no treatment beforehand. This clone was picked up a small number of times. Antigen specificity is unknown. This clonotype originated in a male donor with papillary thyroid cancer or a benign thyroid nodule (not recorded which). Some clones in this sample may be carry-over from other donors' samples. Sequenced sample: adjacent normal tissue.

As DNA, the CDR3 is TGTGCCAGCAGTTACCCTGGATCGGGGGGCACTGAAGCTTTCTTT. Translated: CASSYPGSGGTEAFF. The gene calls are TRBV6-5 and TRBJ1-1; a possible D gene is TRBD1 (5 bases). Germline CDR1 is MNHEY and CDR2 is SVGAGI. CDR3 length: 15 amino acids. The V end lost 2 bases, the J end lost 4 bases, and 14 bases lay between the germline ends.